Shown below are 18 T cell receptor beta chains from a single sample sequenced in a study of identical twins (dated by TCRdb to about 2016). The library was built by means of 5' RACE. Sequencing took place on an Illumina HiSeq 2000. The raw public reads went through TCRdb reprocessing: fastp at Q25, MiXCR clone calling, in-frame beta chains kept. Rows are combined by CDR3 protein, so each entry shows the most common genes and DNA. This sample comprises hundreds of thousands of distinct CDR3 sequences, approximately 7% of them detected only once. The ten largest clones add up to 3.5% to 4% of the sample. The same data also contributed to another study, on yellow fever vaccine responses in identical twins.

Sequencing was performed on memory (CD45RO+) T cells sorted from blood. The cell subset or site label of this sample denotes: CD45RO+ enriched T cells. These receptors were collected from a young woman in good health.

V usage is TRBV7-3 and J usage is TRBJ2-3; no clear D gene. Germline values: CDR1 SGHTA, CDR2 FQGTGA. The CDR3 runs 14 residues. The germline V and J ends were trimmed by 1 base and 6 bases, with 11 bases remaining between them. CDR3 DNA: TGTGCCAGCAGCTTAAGGCATACCACGGATACGCAGTATTTT. It encodes CASSLRHTTDTQYF.

The table lists this clonotype with a few counts. V usage is TRBV12-3 or TRBV12-4 and J usage is TRBJ2-1; 10 bases fit TRBD2. The CDR3 is 16 amino acids. The V segment lost 7 bases and the J segment 4 bases; nucleotides outside the gene matches: 10. Written as DNA, the CDR3 is TGTGCCAGCACCCTACCCTCTAGCGGGAGATACAATGAGCAGTTCTTC. As protein: CASTLPSSGRYNEQFF.

This chain uses TRBV12-3 or TRBV12-4 with TRBJ2-4; the D call may be TRBD1 or TRBD2 (5 bases each). There are 14 residues in the CDR3. The ends were cut back, 3 bases at V and 8 bases at J, with 14 bases in the middle. In nucleotides, the CDR3 is TGTGCCAGCAGTTTCGGAAGGCGAGGGGACATTCAGTACTTC. It encodes CASSFGRRGDIQYF.

This clonotype came up a few times. The genes are TRBV7-9 and TRBJ2-7, with no clear D. Germline assignment: CDR1 SEHNR and CDR2 FQNEAQ (reference sequence). The CDR3 is 13 amino acids. V lost 3 bases, J lost 3 bases, and 9 bases lay in between. CDR3 sequence: CASSLTNYYEQYF. As DNA, the CDR3 is TGTGCCAGCAGCTTGACAAATTACTACGAGCAGTACTTC.

With respect to this clonotype: Possible read error: a much larger clone is one base away. V gene TRBV5-1 combines with J gene TRBJ1-4; D ambiguous. CDR3 length equals 14 residues. CDR1 SGHRS and CDR2 YFSETQ come from the germline V gene. CDR3 nucleotides: TGCGCCAGCAGCGCGTCCGGTGGTGGTGAAAGACTGTTTTTT. Protein: CASSASGGGERLFF.

This clonotype was seen a single time. The chain carries TRBV2 and TRBJ2-3; no clear D. Germline values: CDR1 SNHLY, CDR2 FYNNEI. Trimming stripped 3 bases from V and 2 bases from J, with 18 bases between. The CDR3 spans 17 residues. The CDR3 DNA is TGTGCCAGCAGTGATCCCCCGCGTACGGCAGACACAGATACGCAGTATTTT. It translates to CASSDPPRTADTDTQYF.

Ten or more counts support this clonotype. The chain combines TRBV12-3 or TRBV12-4 with TRBJ2-1; D may be TRBD2 (6 bases). Between the trimmed V and J ends, which lost 3 bases and 8 bases, there was a span of 11 bases. The CDR3 spans 13 residues. CDR3 residues: CASSFGSSDEQFF. The CDR3 nucleotides read TGTGCCAGCAGTTTCGGGTCTAGCGATGAGCAGTTCTTC.

In this sample, this clonotype turned up many times. The rearrangement joins TRBV5-1 to TRBJ2-2; D is uncertain. The germline V and J ends were trimmed by 0 bases and 4 bases, with 7 bases remaining between them. CDR3 length: 14 residues. Looked up from germline, CDR1 is SGHRS and CDR2 is YFSETQ. The DNA for the CDR3 is TGCGCCAGCAGCTTGGGGGCCAGCACCGGGGAGCTGTTTTTT. Its protein is CASSLGASTGELFF.

This clonotype showed up just a few times. The chain has TRBV7-9 and TRBJ1-2; no reliable D call. The CDR3 runs to 14 residues. Germline V gives CDR1 SEHNR, CDR2 FQNEAQ (reference sequence). Between the trimmed V and J ends, which lost 5 bases and 8 bases, there was a span of 18 bases. CDR3 region: CASSPTDGFKGYTF. CDR3 sequence (DNA): TGTGCCAGCAGCCCGACGGACGGATTCAAAGGCTACACCTTC.

This clonotype was recorded at least ten times. The chain has TRBV4-1 and TRBJ2-7; 9 bases agree with TRBD1. This CDR3 has 15 residues. CDR1 is MGHRA and CDR2 is YSYEKL in the germline V gene. V dropped 4 bases and J dropped 2; count of bases not matched to a gene: 6. For the CDR3, the DNA is TGCGCCAGCAGCCCCCGGGGGACAGGGACCTACGAGCAGTACTTC. The encoded protein is CASSPRGTGTYEQYF.

The chain carries TRBV7-8 and TRBJ1-1; D gene ambiguous. The CDR3 loop spans 15 amino acids. The V and J ends lost 0 bases and 0 bases respectively, with 8 bases between them. From germline, CDR1 is SGHVS and CDR2 FQNEAQ. CDR3: CASSLAQTVNTEAFF. Written as DNA, the CDR3 is TGTGCCAGCAGCTTAGCCCAAACAGTGAACACTGAAGCTTTCTTT.

This clonotype was seen many times. The V call is TRBV4-2, the J call TRBJ2-5; D possibly corresponds to TRBD2 (6 bases). The CDR3 length is 14 residues. Between the trimmed V and J ends, which lost 1 base and 4 bases, there was a span of 10 bases. From germline, CDR1 is LGHNA and CDR2 YNFKEQ. As DNA, the CDR3 is TGTGCCAGCAGCCAAGTCGGGAGTCTAGAGACCCAGTACTTC. Translating gives CASSQVGSLETQYF.

V gene TRBV6-1 combines with J gene TRBJ1-1, with unresolved D. This CDR3 has 13 amino acids. From germline, CDR1 is MNHNS and CDR2 SASEGT. V shed 8 bases and J shed 5 bases, with 15 bases lying between them. The CDR3 sequence is CASAGRLGTEAFF. CDR3 DNA sequence: TGTGCCAGCGCGGGGAGATTGGGGACTGAAGCTTTCTTT.

This clonotype was recorded at least ten times. The rearrangement links TRBV20-1 to TRBJ2-3; 9 bases line up with TRBD1. Germline loops: CDR1 DFQATT, CDR2 SNEGSKA (reference sequence). V gave up 5 bases and J gave up 2 bases; unmatched junction bases: 5. CDR3 size: 14 residues. This CDR3 is CSASDRGTTDTQYF. The DNA of the CDR3 is TGCAGTGCTTCCGACAGGGGGACCACAGATACGCAGTATTTT.

This chain connects TRBV12-3 or TRBV12-4 to TRBJ2-2, with D maybe TRBD2 (6 bases). The CDR3 is made up of 17 amino acids. V dropped 2 bases and J dropped 3 bases, with 16 bases sitting between them. CDR3 region: CASSLNAGRRHTGELFF. The CDR3 coding sequence is TGTGCCAGCAGTTTAAATGCGGGGAGGAGGCACACCGGGGAGCTGTTTTTT.

This clonotype was counted a few times. The V and J genes are TRBV7-8 and TRBJ2-6, with 11 bases identical to TRBD2. The CDR3 consists of 18 residues. Germline V CDR1 and CDR2: SGHVS, FQNEAQ. Losses at the gene ends were 4 bases for V and 0 bases for J; bases not matched to a gene: 5. CDR3 sequence reads: CASSYKTSGDSGANVLTF. CDR3 sequence (DNA): TGTGCCAGCAGCTACAAGACTAGCGGGGACTCTGGGGCCAACGTCCTGACTTTC. Filled out from reference TRBV7-8 and TRBJ2-6, the complete variable domain reads GAGVSQSPRYKVAKRGQDVALRCDPISGHVSLFWYQQALGQGPEFLTYFQNEAQLDKSGLPSDRFFAERPEGSVSTLKIQRTQQEDSAVYLCASSYKTSGDSGANVLTFGAGSRLTVL.

V and J are TRBV27 and TRBJ2-7; the match to TRBD2 covers 11 bases. The germline V gene has CDR1 MNHEY and CDR2 SMNVEV (reference sequence). The CDR3 extends over 14 amino acids. V lost 8 bases and J lost 3; bases outside the gene matches: 6. CDR3 DNA: TGTGCCAGCTTATCCACTAGCGGGAGCTACGAGCAGTACTTC. Protein: CASLSTSGSYEQYF.

This clonotype has only a few counts. The gene calls are TRBV5-1 and TRBJ2-3; 7 bases map to TRBD1. The ends lost 7 bases at V and 7 bases at J; junction bases unmatched: 9. Germline V gives CDR1 SGHRS, CDR2 YFSETQ. The CDR3 length is 13 residues. For the CDR3, the DNA is TGCGCCAGCGGTTACGACAGGGCAAATACGCAGTATTTT. Amino acids: CASGYDRANTQYF.